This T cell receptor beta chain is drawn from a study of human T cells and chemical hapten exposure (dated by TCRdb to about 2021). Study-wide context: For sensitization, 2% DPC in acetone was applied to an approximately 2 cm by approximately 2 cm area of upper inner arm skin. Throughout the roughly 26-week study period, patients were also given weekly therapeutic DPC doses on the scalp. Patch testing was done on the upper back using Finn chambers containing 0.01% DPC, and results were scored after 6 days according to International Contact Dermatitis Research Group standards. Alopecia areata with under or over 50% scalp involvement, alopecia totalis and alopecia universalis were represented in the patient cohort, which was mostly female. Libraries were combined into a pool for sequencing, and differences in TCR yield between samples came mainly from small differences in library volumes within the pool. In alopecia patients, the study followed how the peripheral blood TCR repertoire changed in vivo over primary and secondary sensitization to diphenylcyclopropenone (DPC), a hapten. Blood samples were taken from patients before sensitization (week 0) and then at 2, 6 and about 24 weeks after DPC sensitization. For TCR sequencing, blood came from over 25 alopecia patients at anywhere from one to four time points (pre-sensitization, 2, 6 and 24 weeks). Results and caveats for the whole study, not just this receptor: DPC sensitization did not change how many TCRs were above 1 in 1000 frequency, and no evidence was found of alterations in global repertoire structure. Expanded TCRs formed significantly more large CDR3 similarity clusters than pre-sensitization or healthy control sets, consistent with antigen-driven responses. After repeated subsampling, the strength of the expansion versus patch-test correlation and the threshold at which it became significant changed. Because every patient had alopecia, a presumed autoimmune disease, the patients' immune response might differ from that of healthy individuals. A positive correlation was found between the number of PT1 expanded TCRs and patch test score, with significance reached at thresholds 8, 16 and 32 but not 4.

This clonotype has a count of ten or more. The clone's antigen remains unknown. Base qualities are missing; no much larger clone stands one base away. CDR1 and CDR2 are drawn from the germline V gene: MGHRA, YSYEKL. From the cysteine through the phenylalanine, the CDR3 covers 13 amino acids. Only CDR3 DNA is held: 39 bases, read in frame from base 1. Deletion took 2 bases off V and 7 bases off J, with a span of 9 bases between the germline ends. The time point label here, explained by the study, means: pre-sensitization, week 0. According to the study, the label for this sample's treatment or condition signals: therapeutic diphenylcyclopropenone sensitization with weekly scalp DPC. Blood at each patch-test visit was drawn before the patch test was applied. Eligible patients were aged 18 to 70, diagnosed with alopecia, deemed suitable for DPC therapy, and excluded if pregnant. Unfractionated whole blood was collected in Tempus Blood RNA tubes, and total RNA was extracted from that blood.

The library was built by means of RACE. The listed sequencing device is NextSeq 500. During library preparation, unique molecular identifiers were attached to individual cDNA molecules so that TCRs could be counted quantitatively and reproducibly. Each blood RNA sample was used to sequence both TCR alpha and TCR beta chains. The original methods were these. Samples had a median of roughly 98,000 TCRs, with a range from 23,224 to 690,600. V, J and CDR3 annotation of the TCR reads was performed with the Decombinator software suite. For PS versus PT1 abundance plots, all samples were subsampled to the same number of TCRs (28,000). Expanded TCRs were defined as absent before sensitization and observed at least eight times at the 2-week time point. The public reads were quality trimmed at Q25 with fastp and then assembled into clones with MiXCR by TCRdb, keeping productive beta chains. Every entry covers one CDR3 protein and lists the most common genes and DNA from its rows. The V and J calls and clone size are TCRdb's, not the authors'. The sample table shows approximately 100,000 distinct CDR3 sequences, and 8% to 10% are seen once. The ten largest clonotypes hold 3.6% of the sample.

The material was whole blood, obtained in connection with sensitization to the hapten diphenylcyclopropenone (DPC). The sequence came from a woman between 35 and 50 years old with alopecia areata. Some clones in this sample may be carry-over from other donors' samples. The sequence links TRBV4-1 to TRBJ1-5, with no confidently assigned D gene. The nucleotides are TGCGCCAGCAGCCAACAACTTAGGCAGCCCCAGCATTTT. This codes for CASSQQLRQPQHF.